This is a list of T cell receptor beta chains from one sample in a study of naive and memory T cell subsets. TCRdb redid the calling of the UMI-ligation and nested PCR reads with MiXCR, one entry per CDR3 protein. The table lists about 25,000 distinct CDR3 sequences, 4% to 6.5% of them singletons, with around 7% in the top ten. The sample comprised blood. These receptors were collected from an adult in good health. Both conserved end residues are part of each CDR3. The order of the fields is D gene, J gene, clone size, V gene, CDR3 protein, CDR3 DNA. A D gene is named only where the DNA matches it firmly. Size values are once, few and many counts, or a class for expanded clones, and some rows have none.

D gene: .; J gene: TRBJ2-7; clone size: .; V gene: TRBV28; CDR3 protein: CASSPDPRPYEQYF; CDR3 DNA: TGTGCCAGCAGTCCGGATCCGAGGCCCTACGAGCAGTACTTC
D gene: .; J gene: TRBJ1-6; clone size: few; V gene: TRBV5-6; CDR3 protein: CASSFGGYNSPLHF; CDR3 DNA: TGTGCCAGCAGCTTCGGGGGGTATAATTCACCCCTCCACTTT
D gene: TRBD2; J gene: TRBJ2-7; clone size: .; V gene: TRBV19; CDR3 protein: CASSIVASGRGEQYF; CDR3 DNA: TGTGCCAGTAGTATAGTGGCTAGCGGGAGAGGTGAGCAGTACTTC
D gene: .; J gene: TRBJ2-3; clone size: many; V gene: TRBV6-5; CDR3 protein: CASSAPSTDTQYF; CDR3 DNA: TGTGCCAGCAGTGCACCTAGCACAGATACGCAGTATTTT
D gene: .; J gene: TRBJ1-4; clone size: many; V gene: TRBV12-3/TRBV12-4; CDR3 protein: CASSLVEKLFF; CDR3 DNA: TGTGCCAGCAGTTTAGTTGAAAAACTGTTTTTT
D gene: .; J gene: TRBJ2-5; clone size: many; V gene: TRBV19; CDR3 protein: CASSLGHAIRETQYF; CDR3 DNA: TGTGCCAGTAGCCTGGGGCACGCGATAAGGGAGACCCAGTACTTC
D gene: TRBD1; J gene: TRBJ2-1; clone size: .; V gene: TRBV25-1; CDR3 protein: CASSGTGGYNEQFF; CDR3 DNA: TGTGCCAGCAGTGGGACAGGGGGCTACAATGAGCAGTTCTTC
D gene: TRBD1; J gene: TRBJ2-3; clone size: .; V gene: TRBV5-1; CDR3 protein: CASRPGWGTDTDTQYF; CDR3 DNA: TGCGCCAGCAGGCCGGGGTGGGGGACAGACACAGATACGCAGTATTTT
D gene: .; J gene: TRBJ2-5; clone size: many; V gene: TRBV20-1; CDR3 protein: CSASWEARVETQYF; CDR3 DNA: TGCAGTGCTAGTTGGGAGGCGCGGGTGGAGACCCAGTACTTC
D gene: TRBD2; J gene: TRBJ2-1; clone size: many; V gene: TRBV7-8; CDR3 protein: CASSLVEASGGNEQFF; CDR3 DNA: TGTGCCAGCAGCTTAGTCGAGGCTAGCGGAGGGAATGAGCAGTTCTTC
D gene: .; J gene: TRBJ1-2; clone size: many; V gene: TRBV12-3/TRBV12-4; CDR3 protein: CASSLARVKDGYTF; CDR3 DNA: TGTGCCAGCAGTTTGGCCAGAGTCAAGGATGGCTACACCTTC
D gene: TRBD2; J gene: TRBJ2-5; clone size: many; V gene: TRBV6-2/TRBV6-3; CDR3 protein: CASRGLVQETQYF; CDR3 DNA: TGTGCCAGCAGGGGACTAGTCCAAGAGACCCAGTACTTC
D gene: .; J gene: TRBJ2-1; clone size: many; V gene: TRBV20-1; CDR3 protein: CSARAPPNYNEQFF; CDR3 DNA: TGCAGTGCTAGGGCCCCCCCTAACTACAATGAGCAGTTCTTC
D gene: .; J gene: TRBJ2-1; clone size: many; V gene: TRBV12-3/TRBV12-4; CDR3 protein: CASSTNADEQFF; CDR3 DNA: TGTGCCAGCAGTACCAATGCCGATGAGCAGTTCTTC
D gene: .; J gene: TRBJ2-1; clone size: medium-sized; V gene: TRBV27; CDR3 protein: CASSRHSAQGSNEQFF; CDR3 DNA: TGTGCCAGCAGTAGGCATTCGGCGCAGGGGAGTAATGAGCAGTTCTTC
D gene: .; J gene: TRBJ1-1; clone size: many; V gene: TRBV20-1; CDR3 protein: CSASETVGYEAFF; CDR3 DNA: TGCAGTGCTAGTGAGACAGTAGGGTATGAAGCTTTCTTT
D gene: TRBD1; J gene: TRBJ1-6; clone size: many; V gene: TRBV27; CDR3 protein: CASSLSDRVNSPLHF; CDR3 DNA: TGTGCCAGCAGTTTATCGGACAGGGTTAATTCACCCCTCCACTTT
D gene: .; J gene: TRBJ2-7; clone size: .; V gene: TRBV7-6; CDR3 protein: CASSLETGCWNEQYF; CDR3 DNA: TGTGCCAGCAGCTTAGAGACAGGATGTTGGAACGAGCAGTACTTC
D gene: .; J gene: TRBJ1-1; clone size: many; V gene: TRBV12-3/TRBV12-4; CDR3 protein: CASSRGQNTEAFF; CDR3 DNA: TGTGCCAGCAGCAGGGGCCAGAACACTGAAGCTTTCTTT
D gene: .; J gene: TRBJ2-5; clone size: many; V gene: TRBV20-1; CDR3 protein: CSATGGGQETQYF; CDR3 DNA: TGCAGTGCTACAGGGGGGGGCCAAGAGACCCAGTACTTC
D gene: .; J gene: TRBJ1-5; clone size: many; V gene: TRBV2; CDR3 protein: CASSSRGGAQPQHF; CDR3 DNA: TGTGCCAGCAGTTCCCGAGGGGGGGCCCAGCCCCAGCATTTT
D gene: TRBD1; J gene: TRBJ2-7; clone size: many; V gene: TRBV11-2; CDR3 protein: CASSSVGPRQGAPGRSYEQYF; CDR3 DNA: TGTGCCAGCAGCTCCGTCGGGCCGAGGCAGGGGGCCCCGGGCAGGTCCTACGAGCAGTACTTC
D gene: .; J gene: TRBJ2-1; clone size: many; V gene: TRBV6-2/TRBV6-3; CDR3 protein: CASSLSGLKNSYNEQFF; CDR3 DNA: TGTGCCAGCAGTCTTAGTGGGCTGAAGAACTCCTACAATGAGCAGTTCTTC
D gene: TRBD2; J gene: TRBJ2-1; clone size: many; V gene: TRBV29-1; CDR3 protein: CSGTSPNNEQFF; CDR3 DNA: TGCAGTGGGACTAGCCCGAACAATGAGCAGTTCTTC
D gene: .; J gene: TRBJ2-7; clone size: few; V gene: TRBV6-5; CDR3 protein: CASSRGTAYEQYF; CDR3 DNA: TGTGCCAGCAGCCGCGGGACGGCCTACGAGCAGTACTTC
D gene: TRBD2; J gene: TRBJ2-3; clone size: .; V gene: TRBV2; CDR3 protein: CASREREGYTDTQYF; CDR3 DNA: TGTGCCAGCAGGGAGCGGGAGGGCTACACAGATACGCAGTATTTT
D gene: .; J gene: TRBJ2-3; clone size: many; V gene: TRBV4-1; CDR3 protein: CASSRKSGRTSTDTQYF; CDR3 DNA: TGCGCCAGCAGCCGGAAATCCGGGAGAACTAGCACAGATACGCAGTATTTT
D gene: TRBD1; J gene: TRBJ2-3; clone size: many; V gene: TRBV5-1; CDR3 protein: CASSLGDRITDTQYF; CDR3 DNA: TGCGCCAGCAGCTTGGGGGACAGGATCACAGATACGCAGTATTTT
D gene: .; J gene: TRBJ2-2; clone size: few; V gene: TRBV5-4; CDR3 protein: CASSLGGLTGELFF; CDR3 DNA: TGTGCCAGCAGCTTGGGCGGGCTCACCGGGGAGCTGTTTTTT
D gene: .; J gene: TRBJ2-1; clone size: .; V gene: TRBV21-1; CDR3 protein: CASSSLGLAGRLPCYNEQFF; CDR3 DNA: TGTGCCAGCAGCTCCCTGGGACTAGCGGGGCGACTACCATGTTACAATGAGCAGTTCTTC
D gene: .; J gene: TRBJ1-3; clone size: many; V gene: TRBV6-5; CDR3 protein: CASSAGSSGNTIYF; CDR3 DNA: TGTGCCAGCAGCGCGGGGTCCTCTGGAAACACCATATATTTT
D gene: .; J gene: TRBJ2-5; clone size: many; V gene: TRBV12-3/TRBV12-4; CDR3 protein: CASSLETQETQYF; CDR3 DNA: TGTGCCAGCAGTTTAGAGACCCAAGAGACCCAGTACTTC
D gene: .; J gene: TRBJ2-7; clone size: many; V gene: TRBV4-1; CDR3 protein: CASSQEGQGTYEQYF; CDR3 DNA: TGCGCCAGCAGCCAAGAAGGTCAGGGAACCTACGAGCAGTACTTC
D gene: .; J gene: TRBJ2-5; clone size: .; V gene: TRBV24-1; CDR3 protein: CATSARDGCRETQYF; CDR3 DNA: TGTGCCACCAGTGCCAGGGACGGATGTCGAGAGACCCAGTACTTC
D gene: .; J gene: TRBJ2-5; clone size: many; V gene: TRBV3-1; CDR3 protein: CASSRAGTGETQYF; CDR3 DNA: TGTGCCAGCAGCCGGGCCGGGACGGGGGAGACCCAGTACTTC
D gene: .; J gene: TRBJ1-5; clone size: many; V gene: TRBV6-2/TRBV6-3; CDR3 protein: CASSFTTGIQPQHF; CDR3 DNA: TGTGCCAGCAGTTTCACTACAGGAATACAGCCCCAGCATTTT
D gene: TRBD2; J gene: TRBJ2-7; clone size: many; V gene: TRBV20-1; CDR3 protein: CSARGLGTSGIEYEQYF; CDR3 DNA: TGCAGTGCTAGAGGGCTAGGGACTAGCGGGATTGAATACGAGCAGTACTTC
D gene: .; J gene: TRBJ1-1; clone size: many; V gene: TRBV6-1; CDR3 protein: CASSEIRGWNTEAFF; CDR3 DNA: TGTGCCAGCAGTGAAATTAGGGGTTGGAACACTGAAGCTTTCTTT
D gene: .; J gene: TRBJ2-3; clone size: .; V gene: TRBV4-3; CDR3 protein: CASSQDLGSTDTQYF; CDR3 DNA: TGCGCCAGCAGCCAAGATCTAGGTAGCACAGATACGCAGTATTTT
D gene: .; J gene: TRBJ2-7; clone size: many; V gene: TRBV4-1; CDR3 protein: CASSQPPARAYEQYF; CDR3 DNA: TGCGCCAGCAGCCAACCCCCAGCCCGAGCCTACGAGCAGTACTTC
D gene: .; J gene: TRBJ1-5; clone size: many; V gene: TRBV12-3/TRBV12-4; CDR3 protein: CASSRDLNQPQHF; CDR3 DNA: TGTGCCAGCAGTCGGGACCTAAATCAGCCCCAGCATTTT
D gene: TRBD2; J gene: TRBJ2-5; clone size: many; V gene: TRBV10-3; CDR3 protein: CAISEKGTSDETQYF; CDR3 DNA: TGTGCCATCAGTGAAAAGGGGACTAGCGATGAGACCCAGTACTTC
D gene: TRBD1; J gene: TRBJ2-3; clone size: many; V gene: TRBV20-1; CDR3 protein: CSARAGQGITDTQYF; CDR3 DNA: TGCAGTGCTAGAGCAGGACAGGGGATCACAGATACGCAGTATTTT
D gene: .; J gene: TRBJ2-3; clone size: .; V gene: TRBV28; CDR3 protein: CASSLWARGSVTDTQYF; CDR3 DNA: TGTGCCAGCAGTTTATGGGCTCGAGGGTCGGTCACAGATACGCAGTATTTT
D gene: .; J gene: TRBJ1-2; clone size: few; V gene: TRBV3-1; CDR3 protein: CASSFRGGGYGYTF; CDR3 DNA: TGTGCCAGCAGCTTTCGGGGCGGAGGATATGGCTACACCTTC
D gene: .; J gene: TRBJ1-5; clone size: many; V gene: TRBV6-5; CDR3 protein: CASSSTREPQHF; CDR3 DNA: TGTGCCAGCAGTTCCACCCGGGAGCCCCAGCATTTT
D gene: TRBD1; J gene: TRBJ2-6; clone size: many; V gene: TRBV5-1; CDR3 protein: CASSLAGQGAGANVLTF; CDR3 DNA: TGCGCCAGCAGCTTGGCCGGACAGGGGGCTGGGGCCAACGTCCTGACTTTC
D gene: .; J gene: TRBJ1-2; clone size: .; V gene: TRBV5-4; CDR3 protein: CASSLGQNLNYGYTF; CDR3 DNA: TGTGCCAGCAGCTTGGGGCAGAACCTTAACTATGGCTACACCTTC
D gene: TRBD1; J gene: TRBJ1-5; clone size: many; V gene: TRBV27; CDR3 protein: CASSPGQGNQPQHF; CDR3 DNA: TGTGCCAGCAGTCCCGGACAGGGCAATCAGCCCCAGCATTTT
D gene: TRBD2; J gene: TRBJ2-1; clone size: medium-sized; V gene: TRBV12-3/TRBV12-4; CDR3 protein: CASTLGLAGVDEQFF; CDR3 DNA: TGTGCCAGCACCCTGGGACTAGCGGGAGTAGACGAGCAGTTCTTC
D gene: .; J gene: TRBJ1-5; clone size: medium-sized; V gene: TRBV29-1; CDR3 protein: CSVASGLNQPQHF; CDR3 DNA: TGCAGCGTTGCGTCAGGGCTCAATCAGCCCCAGCATTTT
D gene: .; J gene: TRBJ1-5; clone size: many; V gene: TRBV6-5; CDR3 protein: CASSYRAGNQPQHF; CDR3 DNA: TGTGCCAGCAGTTACAGGGCTGGCAATCAGCCCCAGCATTTT